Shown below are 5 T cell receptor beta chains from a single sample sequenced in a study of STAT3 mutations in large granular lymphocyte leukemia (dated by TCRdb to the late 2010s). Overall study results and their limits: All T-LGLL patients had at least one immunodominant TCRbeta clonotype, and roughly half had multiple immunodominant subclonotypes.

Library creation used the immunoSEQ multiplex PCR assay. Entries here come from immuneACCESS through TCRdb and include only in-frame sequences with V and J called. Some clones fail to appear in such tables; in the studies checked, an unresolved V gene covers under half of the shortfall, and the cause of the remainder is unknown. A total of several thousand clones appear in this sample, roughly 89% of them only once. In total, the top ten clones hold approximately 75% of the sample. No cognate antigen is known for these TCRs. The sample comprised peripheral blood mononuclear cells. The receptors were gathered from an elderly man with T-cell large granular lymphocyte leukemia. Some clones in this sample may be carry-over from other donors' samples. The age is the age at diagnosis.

CDR3 sequence (DNA): TGTGCCAGCAGCTCCCAGCGGGATTACACTGAAGCTTTCTTT. It translates to CASSSQRDYTEAFF. This chain links TRBV5-4 with TRBJ1-1; D uncertain. The CDR3 runs 14 residues. The V end was cut by 3 bases, the J end by 3 bases, with 12 bases between. From germline, CDR1 is SGHNT and CDR2 YYREEE (reference sequence).

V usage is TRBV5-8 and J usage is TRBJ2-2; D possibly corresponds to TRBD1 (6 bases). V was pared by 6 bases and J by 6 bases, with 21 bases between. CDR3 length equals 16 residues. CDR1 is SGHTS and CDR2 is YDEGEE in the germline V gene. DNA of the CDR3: TGTGCCAGCAACCCATCTCGTAACAGGGTGGCCGGGGAGCTGTTTTTT. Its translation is CASNPSRNRVAGELFF.

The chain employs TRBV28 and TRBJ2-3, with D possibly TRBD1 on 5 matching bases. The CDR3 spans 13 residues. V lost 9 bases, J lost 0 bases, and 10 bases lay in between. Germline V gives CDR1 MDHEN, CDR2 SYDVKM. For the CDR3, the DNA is TGTGCCAGTCGGCAGGGTAGCACAGATACGCAGTATTTT. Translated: CASRQGSTDTQYF. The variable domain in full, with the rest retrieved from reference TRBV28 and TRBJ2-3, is DVKVTQSSRYLVKRTGEKVFLECVQDMDHENMFWYRQDPGLGLRLIYFSYDVKMKEKGDIPEGYSVSREKKERFSLILESASTNQTSMYLCASRQGSTDTQYFGPGTRLTVL.

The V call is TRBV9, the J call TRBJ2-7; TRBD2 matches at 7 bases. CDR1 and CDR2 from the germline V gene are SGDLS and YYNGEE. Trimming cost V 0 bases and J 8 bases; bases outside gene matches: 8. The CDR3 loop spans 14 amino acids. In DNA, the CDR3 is TGTGCCAGCAGCGTAGCACCGGGACTATACAAGCAGTACTTC. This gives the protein CASSVAPGLYKQYF.

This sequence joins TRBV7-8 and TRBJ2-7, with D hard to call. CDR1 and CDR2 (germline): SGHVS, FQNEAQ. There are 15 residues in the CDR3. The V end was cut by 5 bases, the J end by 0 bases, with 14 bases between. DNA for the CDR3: TGTGCCAGCAGCCCCGGTAGCAGGAGCTCCTACGAGCAGTACTTC. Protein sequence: CASSPGSRSSYEQYF.